The clone carrying this T cell receptor beta chain was picked up a small number of times. Stable Graves' hyperthyroidism meant no ophthalmopathy progression within 18 months. Researchers barred patients who had uncontrolled infection, other autoimmune disease, pregnancy or lactation. This sample stems from a study of T cells in Graves' hyperthyroidism and ophthalmopathy. There are 15 residues in the CDR3. The germline gives CDR1 KGHDR, CDR2 SFDVKD. The junction had 10 bases not matched to a gene; V was cut back by 4 bases and J by 5 bases. The TCR beta CDR3 regions underwent amplification using RNA transcripts as the source. The primer set for the first-round RT-PCR of the TCR CDR3 was HTBI. TCRdb redid the calling of the multiplex PCR reads with MiXCR, one entry per CDR3 protein. In the table there are about 420,000 distinct CDR3 sequences, roughly 13% of which are singletons.

The TCR sequence derives from a woman aged 18-29 years with Graves' hyperthyroidism. Material: blood. The gene calls are TRBV24-1 and TRBJ2-7, with 7 bases aligning to TRBD1. The CDR3, as DNA: TGTGCCACCAGTGAAGCACAGGGGCATCGGGACGAGCAGTACTTC. Its translation is CATSEAQGHRDEQYF.